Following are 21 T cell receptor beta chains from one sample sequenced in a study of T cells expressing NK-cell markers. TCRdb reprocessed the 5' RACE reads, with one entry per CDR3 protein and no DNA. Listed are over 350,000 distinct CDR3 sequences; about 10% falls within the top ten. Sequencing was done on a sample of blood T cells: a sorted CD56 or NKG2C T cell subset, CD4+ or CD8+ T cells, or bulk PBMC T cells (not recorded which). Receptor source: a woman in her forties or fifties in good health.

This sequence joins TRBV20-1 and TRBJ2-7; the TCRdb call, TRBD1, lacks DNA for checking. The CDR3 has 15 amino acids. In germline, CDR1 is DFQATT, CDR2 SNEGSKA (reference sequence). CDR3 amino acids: CSARDSTGGPYEQYF.

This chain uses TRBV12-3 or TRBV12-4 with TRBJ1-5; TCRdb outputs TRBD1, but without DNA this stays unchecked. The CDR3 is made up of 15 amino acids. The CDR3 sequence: CASSLAGTSKAPQHF.

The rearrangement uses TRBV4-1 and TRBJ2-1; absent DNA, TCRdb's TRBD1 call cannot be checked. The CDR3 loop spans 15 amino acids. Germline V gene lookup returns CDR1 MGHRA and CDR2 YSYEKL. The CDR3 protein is CASSPTGLPYNEQFF.

CDR3 loop: CSAGGGYTDTQYF. This sequence joins TRBV20-1 and TRBJ2-3; TCRdb designates TRBD1, a call that cannot be tested without DNA. This CDR3 is built from 13 residues. Germline loops: CDR1 DFQATT, CDR2 SNEGSKA (reference sequence).

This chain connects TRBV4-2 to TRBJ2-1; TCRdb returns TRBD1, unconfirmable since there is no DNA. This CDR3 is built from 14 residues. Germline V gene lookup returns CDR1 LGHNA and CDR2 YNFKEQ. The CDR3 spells CASSQEWDGREQFF.

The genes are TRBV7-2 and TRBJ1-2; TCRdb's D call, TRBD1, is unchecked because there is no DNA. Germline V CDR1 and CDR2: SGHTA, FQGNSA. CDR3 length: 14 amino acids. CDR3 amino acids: CASNPGDRGYGYTF. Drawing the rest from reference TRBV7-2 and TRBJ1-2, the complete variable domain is GAGVSQSPSNKVTEKGKDVELRCDPISGHTALYWYRQSLGQGLEFLIYFQGNSAPDKSGLPSDRFSAERTGGSVSTLTIQRTQQEDSAVYLCASNPGDRGYGYTFGSGTRLTVV.

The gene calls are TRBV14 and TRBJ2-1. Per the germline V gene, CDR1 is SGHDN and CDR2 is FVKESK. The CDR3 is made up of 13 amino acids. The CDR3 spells CASSPEDYNEQFF.

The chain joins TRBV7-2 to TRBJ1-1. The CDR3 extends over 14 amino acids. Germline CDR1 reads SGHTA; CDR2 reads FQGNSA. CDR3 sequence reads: CASSLAVGNTEAFF.

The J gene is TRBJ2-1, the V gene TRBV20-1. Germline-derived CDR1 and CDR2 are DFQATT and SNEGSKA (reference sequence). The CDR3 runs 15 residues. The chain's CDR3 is CSARDALVLYNEQFF.

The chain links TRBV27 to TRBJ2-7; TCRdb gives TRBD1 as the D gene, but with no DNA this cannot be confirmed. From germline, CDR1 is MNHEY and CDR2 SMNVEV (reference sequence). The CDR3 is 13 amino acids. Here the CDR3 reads CASSLMGEWEQYF.

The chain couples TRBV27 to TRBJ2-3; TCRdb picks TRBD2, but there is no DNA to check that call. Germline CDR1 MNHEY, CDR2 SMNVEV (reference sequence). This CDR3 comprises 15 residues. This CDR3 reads CASSPRLAGVDTQYF.

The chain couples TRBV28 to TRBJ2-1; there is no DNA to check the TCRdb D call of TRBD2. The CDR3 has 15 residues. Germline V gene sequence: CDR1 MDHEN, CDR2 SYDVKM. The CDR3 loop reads CASSATGLAGWEQFF.

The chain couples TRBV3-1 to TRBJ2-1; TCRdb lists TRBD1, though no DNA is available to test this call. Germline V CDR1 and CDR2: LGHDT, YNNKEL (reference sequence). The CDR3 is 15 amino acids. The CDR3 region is CASSTQGASRDEQFF.

CDR3 loop: CASSLAAAGGGYNEQFF. V gene TRBV5-1 combines with J gene TRBJ2-1; checking the TCRdb D call of TRBD2 is not possible without DNA. The CDR3 extends over 17 amino acids. Germline V CDR1 and CDR2: SGHRS, YFSETQ.

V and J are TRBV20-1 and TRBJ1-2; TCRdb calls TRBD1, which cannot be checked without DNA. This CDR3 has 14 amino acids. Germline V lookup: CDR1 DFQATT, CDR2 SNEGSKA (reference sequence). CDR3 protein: CSARELGDNYGYTF.

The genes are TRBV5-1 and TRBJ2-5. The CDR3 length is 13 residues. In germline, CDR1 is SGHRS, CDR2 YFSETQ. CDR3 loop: CASSLVGQETQYF.

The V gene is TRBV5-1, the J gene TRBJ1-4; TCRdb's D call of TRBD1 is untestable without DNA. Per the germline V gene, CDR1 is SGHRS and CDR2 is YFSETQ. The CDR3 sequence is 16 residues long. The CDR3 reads CASSPIQGSTNEKLFF.

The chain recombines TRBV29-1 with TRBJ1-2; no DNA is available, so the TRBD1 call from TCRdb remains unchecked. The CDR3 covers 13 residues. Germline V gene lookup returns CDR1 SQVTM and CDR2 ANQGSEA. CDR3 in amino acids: CSTRDRGAYGYTF.

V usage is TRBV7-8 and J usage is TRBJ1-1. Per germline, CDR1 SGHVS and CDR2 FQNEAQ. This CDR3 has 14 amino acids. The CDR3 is CASSPVLRAGEAFF.

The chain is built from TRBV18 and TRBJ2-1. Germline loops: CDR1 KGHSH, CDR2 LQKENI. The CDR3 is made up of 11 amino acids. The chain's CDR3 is CASSPLGSKFF.

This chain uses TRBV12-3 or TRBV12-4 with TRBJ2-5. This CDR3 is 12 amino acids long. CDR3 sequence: CASSNPQETQYF.